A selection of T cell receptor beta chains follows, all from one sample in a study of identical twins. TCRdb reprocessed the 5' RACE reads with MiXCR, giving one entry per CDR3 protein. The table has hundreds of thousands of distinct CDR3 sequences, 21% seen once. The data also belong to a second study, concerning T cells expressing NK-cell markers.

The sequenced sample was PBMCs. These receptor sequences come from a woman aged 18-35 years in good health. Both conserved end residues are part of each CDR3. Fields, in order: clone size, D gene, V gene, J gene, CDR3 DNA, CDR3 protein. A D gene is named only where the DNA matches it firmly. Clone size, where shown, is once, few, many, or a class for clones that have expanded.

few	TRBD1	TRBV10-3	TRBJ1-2	TGTGCCATCAGAGGACAGGGGGCAGGAAACTATGGCTACACCTTC	CAIRGQGAGNYGYTF
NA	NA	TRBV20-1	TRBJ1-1	TGCAGTGCTAGAGAGGGCTCAGGACTGAGAGCTGAAGCTTTCTTT	CSAREGSGLRAEAFF
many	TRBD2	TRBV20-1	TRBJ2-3	TGCAGTGCTAGCTTAGGGACTAGCGGGAGATCAAATACGCAGTATTTT	CSASLGTSGRSNTQYF
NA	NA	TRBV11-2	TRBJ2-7	TGTGCCAGCAGCTTGTCGGGTCTTTTAACGCCCACCTTCCACGAGCAGTACTTC	CASSLSGLLTPTFHEQYF
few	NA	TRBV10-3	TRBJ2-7	TGTGCCATCAGTGGTGCCTCGGACCGCAGCTCCTACGAGCAGTACTTC	CAISGASDRSSYEQYF
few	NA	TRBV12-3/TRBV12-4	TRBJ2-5	TGTGCCAGCAGTATTAGCGTGCCGTGGTTACAAGAGACCCAGTACTTC	CASSISVPWLQETQYF
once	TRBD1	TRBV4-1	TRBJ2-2	TGCGCCAGCAGCCAAGAGGGACCCAGGGGGCTGGTCGTGGAGCTGTTTTTT	CASSQEGPRGLVVELFF
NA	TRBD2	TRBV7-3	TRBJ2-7	TGTGCCAGCAGCTCAAGACTAGCGGGGGCCACCTACGAGCAGTACTTC	CASSSRLAGATYEQYF
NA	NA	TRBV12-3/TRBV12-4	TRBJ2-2	TGTGCCAGCAGTCCAGGAGAACTCCGCACCGGGGAGCTGTTTTTT	CASSPGELRTGELFF
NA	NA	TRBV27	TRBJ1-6	TGTGCCAGCAGTTTATCGCGGGACACCACCCTCCACTTT	CASSLSRDTTLHF
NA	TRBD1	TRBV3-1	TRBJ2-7	TGTGCCAGCACCCCGACAGGGTTCTCCTACGAGCAGTACTTC	CASTPTGFSYEQYF
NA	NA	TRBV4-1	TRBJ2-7	TGCGCCAGCAGCCAAGATTTATACCGAAGCTCCTACGAGCAGTACTTC	CASSQDLYRSSYEQYF
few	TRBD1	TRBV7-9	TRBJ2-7	TGTGCCAGCAGCCGTTTAACAGGGGAAAGAACCTACGAGCAGTACTTC	CASSRLTGERTYEQYF
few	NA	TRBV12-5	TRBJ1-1	TGTGCTAGTGGTTCCCATGAACTGAACACTGAAGCTTTCTTT	CASGSHELNTEAFF
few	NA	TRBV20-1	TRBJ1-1	TGCAGTGCTCTGGGGAGAAACACTGAAGCTTTCTTT	CSALGRNTEAFF
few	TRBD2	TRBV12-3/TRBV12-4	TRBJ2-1	TGTGCCAGCAGTTTCTCGCGGGGGGGCTACAATGAGCAGTTCTTC	CASSFSRGGYNEQFF
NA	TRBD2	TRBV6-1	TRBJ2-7	TGTGCCAGCAGTCCCTTGACTAGCGCTAGACACGAGCAGTACTTC	CASSPLTSARHEQYF
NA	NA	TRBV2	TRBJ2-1	TGTGCCAGCAGCGGATCCGTAAGCGGGCCTGCCTACAATGAGCAGTTCTTC	CASSGSVSGPAYNEQFF
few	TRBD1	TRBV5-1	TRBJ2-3	TGCGCCAGCAGCTTGGGCTATATACAGGGGCCGGGCACAGATACGCAGTATTTT	CASSLGYIQGPGTDTQYF
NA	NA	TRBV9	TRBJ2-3	TGTGCCAGCGGACGGGGGCCCGCCTTGGCAGATACGCAGTATTTT	CASGRGPALADTQYF
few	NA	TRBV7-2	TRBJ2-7	TGTGCCAGCAGCTCGCAACCTAGCGTCCTCTCCTACGAGCAGTACTTC	CASSSQPSVLSYEQYF
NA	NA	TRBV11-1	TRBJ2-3	TGTGCCAGCAGCTTTTTCGGGGGAAACACAGATACGCAGTATTTT	CASSFFGGNTDTQYF
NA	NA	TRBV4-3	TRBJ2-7	TGCGCCAGCAGCCAGGGTTCGGCTTTCTACGAGCAGTACTTC	CASSQGSAFYEQYF
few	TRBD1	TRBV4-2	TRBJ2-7	TGTGCCAGCAGCCACCCCGGGACAGGGGACTACGAGCAGTACTTC	CASSHPGTGDYEQYF
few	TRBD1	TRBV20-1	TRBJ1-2	TGCAGTGCGCTTCGACAGGGGCGGCTTGGCTACACCTTC	CSALRQGRLGYTF
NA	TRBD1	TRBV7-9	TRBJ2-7	TGTGCCAGCAGCACCTTCCGGGACAGGGCGAGGGAGCAGTACTTC	CASSTFRDRAREQYF
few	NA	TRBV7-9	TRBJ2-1	TGTGCCAGCAGCTTCGGGGCGGGGCCTACCTACAATGAGCAGTTCTTC	CASSFGAGPTYNEQFF
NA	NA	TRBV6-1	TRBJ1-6	TGTGCCAGCAGGCTTGCTGGGGCTAATAATTCACCCCTCCACTTT	CASRLAGANNSPLHF
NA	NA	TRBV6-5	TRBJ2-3	TGTGCCAGCAGTTACTCGAGGATCTATACGCAGTATTTT	CASSYSRIYTQYF
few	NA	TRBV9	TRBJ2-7	TGTGCCAGCAGTCCCGAGGCGGGTACCTACGAGCAGTACTTC	CASSPEAGTYEQYF
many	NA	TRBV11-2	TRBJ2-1	TGTGCCAGCAGCCCTAGAGTACGCGGGTTGTACAATGAGCAGTTCTTC	CASSPRVRGLYNEQFF
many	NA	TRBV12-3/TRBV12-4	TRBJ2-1	TGTGCCAGCAGTTTGCCGGGAAATGAGCAGTTCTTC	CASSLPGNEQFF
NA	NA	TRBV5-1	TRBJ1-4	TGCGCCAGCCGGCCGGGGCCGGATGAAAAACTGTTTTTT	CASRPGPDEKLFF
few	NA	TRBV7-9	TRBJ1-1	TGTGCCAGCAGCCCAAGGGCCTCCGGAGCTTTCTTT	CASSPRASGAFF
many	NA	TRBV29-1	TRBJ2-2	TGCAGCGTTGCAGTAGGGGTTCGTACCGGGGAGCTGTTTTTT	CSVAVGVRTGELFF
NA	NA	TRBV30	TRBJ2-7	TGTGCCTGGAGTAAGCACGGGAGCTCCTACGAGCAGTACTTC	CAWSKHGSSYEQYF
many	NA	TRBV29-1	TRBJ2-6	TGCAGCGTTCTATCCTCTGGGGCCAACGTCCTGACTTTC	CSVLSSGANVLTF
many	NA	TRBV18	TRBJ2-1	TGTGCCAGCTCCCTCGGGGGCCCTTCCTACAATGAGCAGTTCTTC	CASSLGGPSYNEQFF
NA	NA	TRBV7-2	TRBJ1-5	TGTGCCAGCAGCTTAAGACAAGGCGGCAATCAGCCCCAGCATTTT	CASSLRQGGNQPQHF
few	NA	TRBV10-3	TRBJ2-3	TGTGCCACCACACTCCTAGGAGGGATGGCGGCAGATACGCAGTATTTT	CATTLLGGMAADTQYF
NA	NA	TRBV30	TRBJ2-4	TGTGCCTGGAGCCCCGGGCCCTACATTCAGTACTTC	CAWSPGPYIQYF
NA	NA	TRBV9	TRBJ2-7	TGTGCCAGCAGCGTAGGGGTCGTCTCCTACGAGCAGTACTTC	CASSVGVVSYEQYF
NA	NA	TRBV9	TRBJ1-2	TGTGCCAGCAGCGGATTGACGGTCTTCGGCTATGGCTACACCTTC	CASSGLTVFGYGYTF
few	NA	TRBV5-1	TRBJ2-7	TGCGCCAGCAGCTTGCGGATTCTGGTTTCTCGGGGTGGCTACGAGCAGTACTTC	CASSLRILVSRGGYEQYF
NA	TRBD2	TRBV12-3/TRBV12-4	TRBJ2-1	TGTGCCAGCATCACCGGGACTAGCGGGAAAATGTTCTTC	CASITGTSGKMFF
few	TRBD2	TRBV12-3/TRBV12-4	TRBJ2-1	TGTGCCAGCGGCTCAGCGGGGAGGGCTTACAATGAGCAGTTCTTC	CASGSAGRAYNEQFF
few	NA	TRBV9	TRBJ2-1	TGTGCCAGCAGCGTATCTCCGGGGAATGAGCAGTTCTTC	CASSVSPGNEQFF
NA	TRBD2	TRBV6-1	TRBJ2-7	TGTGCCAGCAAGCTAGCGGGAGGGGGCCACGAGCAGTACTTC	CASKLAGGGHEQYF
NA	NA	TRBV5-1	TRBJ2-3	TGCGCCAGCAGCTTGGATCCGCGTAGCACAGATACGCAGTATTTT	CASSLDPRSTDTQYF
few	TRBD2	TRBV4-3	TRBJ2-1	TGCGCCAGCAGCCAAGATCCCAGGGAGGGTGAGCAGTTCTTC	CASSQDPREGEQFF
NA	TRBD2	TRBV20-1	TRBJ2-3	TGCAGTGCTAGCGCGCTAGCGGGGGGTCGGACAGATACGCAGTATTTT	CSASALAGGRTDTQYF
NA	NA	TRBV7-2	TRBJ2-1	TGTGCCAGCAGCCCAATTACTGAGCAGTTCTTC	CASSPITEQFF
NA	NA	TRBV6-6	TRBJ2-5	TGTGCCAGCACCTCTAGGTATTCGGAGACCCAGTACTTC	CASTSRYSETQYF
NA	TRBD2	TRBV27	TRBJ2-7	TGTGCCAGCAGTACGCTAGCGGGAGGGATCAACGAGCAGTACTTC	CASSTLAGGINEQYF
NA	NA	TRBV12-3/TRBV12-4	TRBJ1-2	TGTGCCTTGGGACGGCCTGGGGGCTACACCTTC	CALGRPGGYTF
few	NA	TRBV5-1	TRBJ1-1	TGCGCCAGCAGCCCAACCGGGCCGGTAAATGAAGCTTTCTTT	CASSPTGPVNEAFF
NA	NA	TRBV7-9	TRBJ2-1	TGTGCCAGCATCCCGACGCAGCAGGTGAAGATCTTC	CASIPTQQVKIF